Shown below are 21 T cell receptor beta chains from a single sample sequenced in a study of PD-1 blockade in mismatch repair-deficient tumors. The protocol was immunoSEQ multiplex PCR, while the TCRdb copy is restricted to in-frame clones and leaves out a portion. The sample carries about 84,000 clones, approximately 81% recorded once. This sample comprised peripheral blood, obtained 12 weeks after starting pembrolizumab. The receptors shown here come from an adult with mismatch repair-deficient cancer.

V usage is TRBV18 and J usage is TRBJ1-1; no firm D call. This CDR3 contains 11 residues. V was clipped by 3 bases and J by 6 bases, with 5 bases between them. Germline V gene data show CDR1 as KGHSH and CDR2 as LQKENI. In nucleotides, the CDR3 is TGTGCCAGCTCACCTTCGTCTGAAGCTTTCTTT. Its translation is CASSPSSEAFF. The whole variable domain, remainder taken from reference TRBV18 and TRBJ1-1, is NAGVMQNPRHLVRRRGQEARLRCSPMKGHSHVYWYRQLPEEGLKFMVYLQKENIIDESGMPKERFSAEFPKEGPSILRIQQVVRGDSAAYFCASSPSSEAFFGQGTRLTVV.

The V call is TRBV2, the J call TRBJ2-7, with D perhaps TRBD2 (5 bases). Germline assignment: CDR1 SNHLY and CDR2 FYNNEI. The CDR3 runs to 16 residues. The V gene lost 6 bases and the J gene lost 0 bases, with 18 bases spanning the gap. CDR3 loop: CASSPLGSSGSYEQYF. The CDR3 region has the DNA TGTGCCAGCAGCCCCCTGGGATCCAGCGGCTCCTACGAGCAGTACTTC.

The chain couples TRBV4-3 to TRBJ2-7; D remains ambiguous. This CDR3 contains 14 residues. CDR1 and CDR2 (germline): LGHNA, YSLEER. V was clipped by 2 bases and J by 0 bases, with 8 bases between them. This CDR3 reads CASSQWDSSYEQYF. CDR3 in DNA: TGCGCCAGCAGCCAATGGGATAGCTCCTACGAGCAGTACTTC.

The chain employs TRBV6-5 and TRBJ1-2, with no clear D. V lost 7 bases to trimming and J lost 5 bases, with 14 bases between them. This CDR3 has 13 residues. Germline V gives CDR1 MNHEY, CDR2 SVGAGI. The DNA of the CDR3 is TGTGCCAGCAACGGACGTAGAAGTTATGGCTACACCTTC. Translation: CASNGRRSYGYTF.

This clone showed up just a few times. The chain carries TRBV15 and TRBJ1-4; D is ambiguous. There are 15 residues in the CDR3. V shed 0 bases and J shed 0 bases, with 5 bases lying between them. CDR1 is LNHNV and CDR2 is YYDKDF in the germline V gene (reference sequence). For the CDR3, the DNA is TGTGCCACCAGCAGAGATCGGACAACTAATGAAAAACTGTTTTTT. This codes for CATSRDRTTNEKLFF. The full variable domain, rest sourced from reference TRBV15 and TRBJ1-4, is DAMVIQNPRYQVTQFGKPVTLSCSQTLNHNVMYWYQQKSSQAPKLLFHYYDKDFNNEADTPDNFQSRRPNTSFCFLDIRSPGLGDTAMYLCATSRDRTTNEKLFFGSGTQLSVL.

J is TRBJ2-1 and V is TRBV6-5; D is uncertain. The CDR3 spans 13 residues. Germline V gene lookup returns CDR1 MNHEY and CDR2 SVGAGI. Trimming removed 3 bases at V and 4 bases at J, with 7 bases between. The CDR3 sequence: CASSYQQYNEQFF. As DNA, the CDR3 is TGTGCCAGCAGTTATCAACAATACAATGAGCAGTTCTTC.

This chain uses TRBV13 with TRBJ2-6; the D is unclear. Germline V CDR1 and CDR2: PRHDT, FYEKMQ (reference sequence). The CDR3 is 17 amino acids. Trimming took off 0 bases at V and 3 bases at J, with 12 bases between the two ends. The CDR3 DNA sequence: TGTGCCAGCAGCTTAGGCCGCAGCCTTGGTGGGGCCAACGTCCTGACTTTC. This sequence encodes CASSLGRSLGGANVLTF.

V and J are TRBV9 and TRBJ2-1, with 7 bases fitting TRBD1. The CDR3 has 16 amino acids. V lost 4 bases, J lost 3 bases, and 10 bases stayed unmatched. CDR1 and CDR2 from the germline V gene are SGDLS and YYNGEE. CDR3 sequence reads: CASSTLGQVFYNEQFF. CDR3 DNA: TGTGCCAGCAGCACGCTTGGACAGGTCTTCTACAATGAGCAGTTCTTC.

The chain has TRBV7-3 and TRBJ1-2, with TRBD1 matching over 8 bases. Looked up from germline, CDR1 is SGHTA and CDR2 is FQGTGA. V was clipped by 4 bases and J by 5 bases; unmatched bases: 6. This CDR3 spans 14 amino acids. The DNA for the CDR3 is TGTGCCAGCAGCTCCCAGACAGGGGATTATGGCTACACCTTC. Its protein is CASSSQTGDYGYTF.

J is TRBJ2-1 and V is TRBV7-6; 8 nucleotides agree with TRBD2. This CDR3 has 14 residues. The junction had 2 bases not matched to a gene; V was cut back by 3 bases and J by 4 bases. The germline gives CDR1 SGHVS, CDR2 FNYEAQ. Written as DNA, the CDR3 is TGTGCCAGCAGCTTTGCGGGAGGATACAATGAGCAGTTCTTC. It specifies CASSFAGGYNEQFF.

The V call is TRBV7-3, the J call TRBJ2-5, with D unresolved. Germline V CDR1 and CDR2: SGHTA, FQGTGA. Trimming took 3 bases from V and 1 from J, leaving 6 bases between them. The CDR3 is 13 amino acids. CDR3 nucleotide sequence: TGTGCCAGCAGCTTGGGCAGCCAAGAGACCCAGTACTTC. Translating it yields CASSLGSQETQYF.

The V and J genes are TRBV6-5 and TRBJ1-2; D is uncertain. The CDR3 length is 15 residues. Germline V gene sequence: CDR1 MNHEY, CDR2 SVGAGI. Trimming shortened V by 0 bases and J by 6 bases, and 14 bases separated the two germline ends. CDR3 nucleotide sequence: TGTGCCAGCAGTTACTCAATGAGGGAGATCGATGGCTACACCTTC. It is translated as CASSYSMREIDGYTF.

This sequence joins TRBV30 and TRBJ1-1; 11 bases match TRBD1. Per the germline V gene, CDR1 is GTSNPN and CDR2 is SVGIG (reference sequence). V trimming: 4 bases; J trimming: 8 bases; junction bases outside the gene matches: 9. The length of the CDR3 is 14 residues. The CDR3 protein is CAWTSDRGLEEAFF. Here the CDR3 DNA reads TGTGCCTGGACCTCGGACAGGGGGCTTGAAGAAGCTTTCTTT. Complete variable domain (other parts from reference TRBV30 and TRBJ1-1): SQTIHQWPATLVQPVGSPLSLECTVEGTSNPNLYWYRQAAGRGLQLLFYSVGIGQISSEVPQNLSASRPQDRQFILSSKKLLLSDSGFYLCAWTSDRGLEEAFFGQGTRLTVV.

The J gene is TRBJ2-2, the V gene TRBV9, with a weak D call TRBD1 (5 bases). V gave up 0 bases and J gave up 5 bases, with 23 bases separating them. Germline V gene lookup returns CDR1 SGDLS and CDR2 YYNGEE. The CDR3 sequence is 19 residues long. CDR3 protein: CASSVEGYSSSGLTGELFF. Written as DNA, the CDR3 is TGTGCCAGCAGCGTAGAGGGGTACTCCTCCTCGGGTCTAACCGGGGAGCTGTTTTTT.

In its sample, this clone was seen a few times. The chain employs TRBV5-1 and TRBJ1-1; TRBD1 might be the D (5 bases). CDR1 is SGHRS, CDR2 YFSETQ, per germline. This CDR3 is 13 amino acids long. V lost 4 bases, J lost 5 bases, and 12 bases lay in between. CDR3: CASSREGNTEAFF. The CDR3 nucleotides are TGCGCCAGCAGCCGGGAGGGGAATACTGAAGCTTTCTTT.

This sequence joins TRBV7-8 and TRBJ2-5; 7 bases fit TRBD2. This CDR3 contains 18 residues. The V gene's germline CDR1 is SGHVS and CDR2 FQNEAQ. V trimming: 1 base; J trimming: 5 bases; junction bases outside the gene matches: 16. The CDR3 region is CASSLGVAGVGGFETQYF. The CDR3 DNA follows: TGTGCCAGCAGCTTAGGAGTCGCGGGAGTCGGTGGATTCGAGACCCAGTACTTC.

Here the CDR3 reads CAIGLRGEETQYF. The DNA of the CDR3 is TGTGCCATCGGATTGAGGGGCGAAGAGACCCAGTACTTC. The chain has TRBV10-3 and TRBJ2-5, with D perhaps TRBD1 or TRBD2 (5 bases each). This CDR3 has 13 amino acids. Trimming left V 8 bases short and J 3 bases short, with 13 bases between. Germline V CDR1 and CDR2: ENHRY, SYGVKD.

CDR3: CAWTRGASQPQHF. CDR3 nucleotide sequence: TGTGCCTGGACTCGAGGGGCTAGTCAGCCCCAGCATTTT. This rearrangement joins TRBV30 to TRBJ1-5, with D possibly matching TRBD1 (5 bases). The CDR3 has 13 amino acids. CDR1 is GTSNPN and CDR2 is SVGIG in the germline V gene (reference sequence). Trimming pared 4 bases from V and 6 bases from J, leaving 13 bases between. The variable domain in full, with the rest retrieved from reference TRBV30 and TRBJ1-5, is SQTIHQWPATLVQPVGSPLSLECTVEGTSNPNLYWYRQAAGRGLQLLFYSVGIGQISSEVPQNLSASRPQDRQFILSSKKLLLSDSGFYLCAWTRGASQPQHFGDGTRLSIL.

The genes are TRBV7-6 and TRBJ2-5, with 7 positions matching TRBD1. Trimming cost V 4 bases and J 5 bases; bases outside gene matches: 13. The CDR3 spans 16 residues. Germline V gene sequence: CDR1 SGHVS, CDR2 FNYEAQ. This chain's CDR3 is CASSSGQRWTRETQYF. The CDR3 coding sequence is TGTGCCAGCAGCTCGGGACAGCGGTGGACAAGGGAGACCCAGTACTTC.

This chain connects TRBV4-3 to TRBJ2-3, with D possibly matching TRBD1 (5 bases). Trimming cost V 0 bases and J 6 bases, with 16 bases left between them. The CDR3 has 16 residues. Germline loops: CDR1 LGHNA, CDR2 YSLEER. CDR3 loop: CASSQDQGATRDTQYF. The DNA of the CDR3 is TGCGCCAGCAGCCAAGATCAAGGGGCCACAAGGGATACGCAGTATTTT.

CDR3 protein: CSVEEGTGETYEQYF. The CDR3 bases are TGCAGCGTTGAAGAGGGAACAGGGGAAACCTACGAGCAGTACTTC. V is TRBV29-1 and J is TRBJ2-7; TRBD1 agrees at 7 bases. The germline V gene has CDR1 SQVTM and CDR2 ANQGSEA. V shed 0 bases and J 2 bases; nucleotides not matched to a gene: 7. The length of the CDR3 is 15 residues.